This T cell receptor (beta chain) comes out of a study of shared clonotypes between healthy human individuals. Study conclusions and caveats: Generation probabilities of non-shared clonotypes were lower (relative to those shared by all four donors).

Method: immunoSEQ multiplex PCR; TCRdb's copy keeps in-frame clones and lacks some. The sample contains over a million clones, about 80% of which appear only once. V was trimmed by 4 bases and J by 0 bases, leaving 14 bases between them. Germline V lookup: CDR1 SGHNT, CDR2 YYREEE (reference sequence). This CDR3 comprises 17 residues. There were no recent acute infections or vaccinations among the donors, who were healthy HIV-negative adults. Naive CD4+ cells were CD45RA-selected; the remaining cells were memory. With respect to this clone: As yet, its antigen is unknown.

This chain connects TRBV5-4 to TRBJ2-6; D gene unclear. Sequencing used memory CD4+ T cells from PBMCs. This sample's subset: CD45RA-negative fraction. The TCR originated in a man between 18 and 29 years old in good health. Some clones in this sample may be carry-over from other donors' samples. In DNA form, the CDR3 reads TGTGCCAGCAGCAACTCATTAGAGGTCTCTGGGGCCAACGTCCTGACTTTC. Its protein product is CASSNSLEVSGANVLTF.